This TCR beta chain was identified in a study of blood T cell repertoires in COVID-19. In the study overall: From T cells, B-cell-depleted T cells, or PBMCs came the material, which was cDNA or gDNA.

Participants were aged about 18 to 89 years, lived in roughly 23 US areas, and enrolled virtually. Cohorts were determined from participant-reported clinical history. Germline V gene lookup returns CDR1 MNHEY and CDR2 SVGEGT. The CDR3 is made up of 15 amino acids. With V trimmed by 4 bases and J by 8 bases, 11 bases remained unmatched. In the source study's methods: Researchers report that nucleated cell counts were estimated from reference gene primer amplification. TCRdb's table, derived via immunoSEQ multiplex PCR, lists solely in-frame clones and lacks some. The D gene and trimming were derived from the DNA, and the V and J assignments and clone size from that table. The sample shows around 500,000 clones, approximately 86% of them seen only once.

The chain employs TRBV6-2 or TRBV6-3 and TRBJ1-2, with TRBD1 identical over 9 bases. The sequence was obtained from a woman aged 60-70 years who had recovered from COVID-19. Sequenced material: PBMCs or T cells enriched from blood (not recorded which). CDR3 sequence (DNA): TGTGCCAGCAGTTTCGCTTTTTCCGGGACAGGGGGCTACACCTTC. This translates into CASSFAFSGTGGYTF.